Following are 19 T cell receptor beta chains from one sample sequenced in a study of shared clonotypes between healthy human individuals. Only in-frame clones appear in the TCRdb table, and some are missing; sequencing was by immunoSEQ multiplex PCR. Of roughly 1 million clones in the sample, about 84% are singletons; the top ten hold approximately 0.5%. Specimen: memory CD4+ T cells from PBMCs. Subset of the sample: CD45RA-negative fraction. The receptors stem from a man between 18 and 29 years old in good health. Some clones in this sample may be carry-over from other donors' samples.

The V and J genes are TRBV18 and TRBJ2-7; 8 bases match TRBD1. The CDR3 consists of 15 residues. The V gene's germline CDR1 is KGHSH and CDR2 LQKENI. The J segment lost 2 bases and the V segment lost 2 bases, leaving 5 bases of the junction unmatched. The CDR3 protein is CASSPTLTGAYEQYF. The CDR3 DNA reads as TGTGCCAGCTCACCAACCCTGACAGGGGCCTACGAGCAGTACTTC. Using reference TRBV18 and TRBJ2-7 for the parts outside the CDR3, the full variable domain is NAGVMQNPRHLVRRRGQEARLRCSPMKGHSHVYWYRQLPEEGLKFMVYLQKENIIDESGMPKERFSAEFPKEGPSILRIQQVVRGDSAAYFCASSPTLTGAYEQYFGPGTRLTVT.

V and J are TRBV7-9 and TRBJ2-2; tentatively, D is TRBD2 (6 bases). Trimming left V 5 bases short and J 6 bases short, with 19 bases between. CDR3 length: 16 amino acids. Germline V CDR1 and CDR2: SEHNR, FQNEAQ (reference sequence). CDR3 residues: CASSPMGLFSAGELFF. CDR3 DNA: TGTGCCAGCAGCCCAATGGGACTCTTCTCCGCCGGGGAGCTGTTTTTT. Full variable domain (outside the CDR3, taken from reference TRBV7-9 and TRBJ2-2): DTGVSQNPRHKITKRGQNVTFRCDPISEHNRLYWYRQTLGQGPEFLTYFQNEAQLEKSRLLSDRFSAERPKGSFSTLEIQRTEQGDSAMYLCASSPMGLFSAGELFFGEGSRLTVL.

This clone appeared many times. V is TRBV29-1 and J is TRBJ2-5; perhaps TRBD2 as D (5 bases). The germline CDR1 and CDR2 sequences are SQVTM and ANQGSEA. This CDR3 region has 13 residues. The ends were cut back, 2 bases at V and 5 bases at J, with 12 bases in the middle. The CDR3 region is CSVEPPSGETQYF. CDR3 DNA sequence: TGCAGCGTTGAACCTCCTTCGGGGGAGACCCAGTACTTC.

Regarding this clone: Other nucleotide sequences in the sample specify the same CDR3. This chain connects TRBV2 to TRBJ1-2, with TRBD1 matching over 7 bases. Germline CDR1 SNHLY, CDR2 FYNNEI. The CDR3 is 14 residues long. The J segment lost 4 bases and the V segment lost 1 base, leaving 3 bases of the junction unmatched. CDR3 protein: CASSEGGTVYGYTF. For the CDR3, the DNA is TGTGCCAGCAGTGAAGGGGGGACAGTCTATGGCTACACCTTC.

V usage is TRBV5-4 and J usage is TRBJ2-7, with D tentatively TRBD1 or TRBD2 (5 bases each). Germline-derived CDR1 and CDR2 are SGHNT and YYREEE (reference sequence). V dropped 2 bases and J dropped 5 bases, with 14 bases sitting between them. The CDR3 totals 14 residues. In nucleotides, the CDR3 is TGTGCCAGCAGCTTCTACCCCGGGACGGACGAGCAGTACTTC. Its translation is CASSFYPGTDEQYF.

This chain links TRBV28 with TRBJ2-5, with 10 bases lining up with TRBD1. The J call is in doubt because the DNA end fits TRBJ2-7 better. The CDR3 is 15 residues long. Looked up from germline, CDR1 is MDHEN and CDR2 is SYDVKM. CDR3 DNA sequence: TGTGCCACCATCGACAGGGGGCCTACTGGTGGCGAGCAGTACTTC. Protein: CATIDRGPTGGEQYF.

The chain couples TRBV7-9 to TRBJ2-1, with 9 bases that match TRBD1. Germline assignment: CDR1 SEHNR and CDR2 FQNEAQ (reference sequence). The CDR3 contains 15 residues. V lost 1 base and J lost 9; bases outside the gene matches: 7. The CDR3 sequence is CASSLDGTGLTEQFF. CDR3 DNA sequence: TGTGCCAGCAGCTTAGACGGGACAGGGCTCACTGAGCAGTTCTTC.

The chain has TRBV11-3 and TRBJ2-7, with D uncertain. The V gene's germline CDR1 is SGHNT and CDR2 YENEEA. The CDR3 is 12 residues long. V was pared by 1 base and J by 5 bases, with 6 bases between. In nucleotides, the CDR3 is TGTGCCAGCAGCTTAGGAGGCCACGAGCAGTACTTC. This gives the protein CASSLGGHEQYF. Complete variable domain (other parts from reference TRBV11-3 and TRBJ2-7): EAGVVQSPRYKIIEKKQPVAFWCNPISGHNTLYWYLQNLGQGPELLIRYENEEAVDDSQLPKDRFSAERLKGVDSTLKIQPAELGDSAVYLCASSLGGHEQYFGPGTRLTVT.

This clone was detected a few times. The chain employs TRBV28 and TRBJ1-1; D uncertain. CDR1 and CDR2 (germline): MDHEN, SYDVKM. The length of the CDR3 is 10 residues. Trimming removed 6 bases at V and 1 base at J, with 0 bases between. The CDR3 sequence is CASRNTEAFF. DNA for the CDR3: TGTGCCAGCAGGAACACTGAAGCTTTCTTT.

On this clone itself: The sample has other DNA sequences that encode this CDR3 too. This chain links TRBV6-1 with TRBJ2-5; D possibly corresponds to TRBD2 (5 bases). The length of the CDR3 is 13 residues. Trimming pared 1 base from V and 7 bases from J, leaving 10 bases between. The germline CDR1 and CDR2 sequences are MNHNS and SASEGT. The CDR3: CASSEEGGGTQYF. The DNA of the CDR3 is TGTGCCAGCAGTGAAGAGGGTGGAGGGACCCAGTACTTC.

The chain employs TRBV7-2 and TRBJ2-1; 9 bases line up with TRBD2. Looked up from germline, CDR1 is SGHTA and CDR2 is FQGNSA. The CDR3 has 15 amino acids. J was trimmed by 7 bases and V by 2 bases; bases with no gene match: 6. The CDR3 region has the DNA TGTGCCAGCAGCTTATTCTCTAGCGGGATTAATGAGCAGTTCTTC. Residues: CASSLFSSGINEQFF.

This clone was seen once. The chain joins TRBV9 to TRBJ2-1; D perhaps matches TRBD2 (6 bases). The CDR3 has 15 residues. Deletions cut 1 base from V and 0 bases from J, with 8 bases between. CDR1 is SGDLS, CDR2 YYNGEE, per germline. The CDR3 nucleotides read TGTGCCAGCAGCGTATTAGCGGTCTCCTACAATGAGCAGTTCTTC. It yields the protein CASSVLAVSYNEQFF.

The chain joins TRBV28 to TRBJ1-5; D gene uncertain. The V gene lost 1 base and the J gene lost 3 bases, with 13 bases spanning the gap. The germline V gene has CDR1 MDHEN and CDR2 SYDVKM. This CDR3 contains 16 residues. The CDR3 is CASSLLLGSFNQPQHF. In DNA, the CDR3 is TGTGCCAGCAGTTTATTATTAGGCAGCTTCAATCAGCCCCAGCATTTT.

This clone appeared a single time. This specimen includes other DNA sequences encoding the same CDR3. V and J are TRBV20-1 and TRBJ2-1; D unclear. Germline V gene lookup returns CDR1 DFQATT and CDR2 SNEGSKA (reference sequence). Trimming removed 6 bases at V and 7 bases at J, with 10 bases between. The CDR3 totals 11 residues. The DNA for the CDR3 is TGCAGTGCCAGGCATTATAATGAGCAGTTCTTC. It yields the protein CSARHYNEQFF.

The genes are TRBV5-5 and TRBJ2-7; TRBD1 or TRBD2 may be the D gene (5 bases each). V lost 6 bases to trimming and J lost 3 bases, with 10 bases between them. Germline values: CDR1 SGHKS, CDR2 YYEKEE (reference sequence). The CDR3 is made up of 12 amino acids. The CDR3 reads CASTGDHYEQYF. CDR3 sequence (DNA): TGTGCCAGCACCGGGGACCACTACGAGCAGTACTTC.

The chain joins TRBV14 to TRBJ2-1; D is ambiguous. In germline, CDR1 is SGHDN, CDR2 FVKESK. Trimming stripped 1 base from V and 10 bases from J, with 5 bases between. The CDR3 has 11 residues. CDR3 DNA sequence: TGTGCCAGCAGCCAAGTACAGGAGCAGTTCTTC. Residues: CASSQVQEQFF.

The V gene is TRBV15, the J gene TRBJ2-2; weak D call: TRBD1 (6 bases). The CDR3 spans 16 residues. V lost 7 bases to trimming and J lost 5 bases, with 20 bases between them. Germline V gives CDR1 LNHNV, CDR2 YYDKDF (reference sequence). DNA of the CDR3: TGTGCCACCACCTTGACAGGCAAAGGGATTACCGGGGAGCTGTTTTTT. Its protein product is CATTLTGKGITGELFF. Using reference TRBV15 and TRBJ2-2 for the parts outside the CDR3, the full variable domain is DAMVIQNPRYQVTQFGKPVTLSCSQTLNHNVMYWYQQKSSQAPKLLFHYYDKDFNNEADTPDNFQSRRPNTSFCFLDIRSPGLGDTAMYLCATTLTGKGITGELFFGEGSRLTVL.

The chain links TRBV6-5 to TRBJ2-1; D is unclear. V dropped 7 bases and J dropped 7 bases, with 14 bases sitting between them. CDR1 is MNHEY, CDR2 SVGAGI, per germline. The length of the CDR3 is 13 residues. The CDR3 DNA follows: TGTGCCAGCACCTTATATGGCGGAAATGAGCAGTTCTTC. Its translation: CASTLYGGNEQFF.

The rearrangement uses TRBV5-1 and TRBJ2-7; either TRBD1 or TRBD2 may fit D (5 bases each). V was clipped by 1 base and J by 3 bases, with 14 bases between them. The CDR3 totals 15 residues. Germline CDR1 reads SGHRS; CDR2 reads YFSETQ. The CDR3 coding sequence is TGCGCCAGCAGCTTGTTAGGGGAGTTACGCTACGAGCAGTACTTC. Protein sequence: CASSLLGELRYEQYF.